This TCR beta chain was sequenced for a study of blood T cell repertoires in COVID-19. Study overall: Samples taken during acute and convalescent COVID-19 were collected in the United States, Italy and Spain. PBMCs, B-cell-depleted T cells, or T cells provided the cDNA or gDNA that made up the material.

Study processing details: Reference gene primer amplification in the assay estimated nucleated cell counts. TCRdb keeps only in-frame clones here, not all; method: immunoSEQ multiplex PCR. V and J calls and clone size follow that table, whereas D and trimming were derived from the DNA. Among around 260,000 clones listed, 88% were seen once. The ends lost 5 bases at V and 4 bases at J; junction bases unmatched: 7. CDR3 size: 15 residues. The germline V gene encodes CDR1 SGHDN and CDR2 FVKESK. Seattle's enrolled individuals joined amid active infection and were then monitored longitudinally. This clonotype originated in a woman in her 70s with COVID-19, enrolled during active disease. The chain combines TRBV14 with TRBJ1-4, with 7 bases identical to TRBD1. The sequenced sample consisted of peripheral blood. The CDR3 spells CASSSRTGVNEKLFF. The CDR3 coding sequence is TGTGCCAGCAGCTCCCGGACAGGAGTTAATGAAAAACTGTTTTTT.